This is a list of T cell receptor beta chains from one sample in a study of beta chain features in type 1 diabetes. The protocol was immunoSEQ multiplex PCR, while the TCRdb copy is restricted to in-frame clones and leaves out a portion. The sample holds 640,000 or so clones, roughly 13% seen once. Sample: naive CD4+ T cells from blood. The receptors were gathered from a man younger than 35 with type 1 diabetes. Both conserved end residues are part of each CDR3. Fields, in order: V gene, clone size, J gene, D gene, CDR3 DNA, CDR3 protein. A D gene is named only where the DNA matches it firmly. Not every row has a clone size; where given, it reads once, few, many or a size class.

v_gene: TRBV21-1; abundance: few; j_gene: TRBJ2-7; d_gene: -; CDR3nt: TGTGCCAGCAGCAAGGTGGACGGCCACCTGTACTTC; CDR3aa: CASSKVDGHLYF
v_gene: TRBV15; abundance: few; j_gene: TRBJ2-1; d_gene: -; CDR3nt: TGTGCCACCAGCAGATCTGTTGAGCAGTTCTTC; CDR3aa: CATSRSVEQFF
v_gene: TRBV9; abundance: -; j_gene: TRBJ1-1; d_gene: TRBD1; CDR3nt: TGTGCCAGCGGACCGTTAGGGGGCTGGGGGAACACTGAAGCTTTCTTT; CDR3aa: CASGPLGGWGNTEAFF
v_gene: TRBV10-3; abundance: -; j_gene: TRBJ1-2; d_gene: -; CDR3nt: TGTGCCATCAGACCGACACTCCCCTCCGATGGCTACACCTTC; CDR3aa: CAIRPTLPSDGYTF
v_gene: TRBV5-4; abundance: few; j_gene: TRBJ2-7; d_gene: -; CDR3nt: TGTGCCAGCAGCTTGGCTGAAGACTACGAGCAGTACTTC; CDR3aa: CASSLAEDYEQYF
v_gene: TRBV7-9; abundance: few; j_gene: TRBJ2-7; d_gene: -; CDR3nt: TGTGCCAGCAGCTTGATTGACCCTTCCTACGAGCAGTACTTC; CDR3aa: CASSLIDPSYEQYF
v_gene: TRBV14; abundance: -; j_gene: TRBJ1-1; d_gene: -; CDR3nt: TGTGCCAGCAGCCAAGATCGGCGGTCGGCCACTGAAGCTTTCTTT; CDR3aa: CASSQDRRSATEAFF
v_gene: TRBV11-2; abundance: -; j_gene: TRBJ2-7; d_gene: -; CDR3nt: TGTGCCAGCAGACAACAAACCTACGAGCAGTACTTC; CDR3aa: CASRQQTYEQYF
v_gene: TRBV19; abundance: few; j_gene: TRBJ2-3; d_gene: -; CDR3nt: TGTGCCAGTAGATCGGGTTCAGATACGCAGTATTTT; CDR3aa: CASRSGSDTQYF
v_gene: TRBV10-3; abundance: -; j_gene: TRBJ2-3; d_gene: -; CDR3nt: TGTGCCATCAGTGATTACGGAACAGATACGCAGTATTTT; CDR3aa: CAISDYGTDTQYF
v_gene: TRBV4-1; abundance: -; j_gene: TRBJ2-3; d_gene: -; CDR3nt: TGCGCCAGCAGCCAAGAGGGGATACGTACAGATACGCAGTATTTT; CDR3aa: CASSQEGIRTDTQYF
v_gene: TRBV19; abundance: -; j_gene: TRBJ2-1; d_gene: TRBD2; CDR3nt: TGTGCCAGTAGTATAGCGGCTAGCGGTTACAATGAGCAGTTCTTC; CDR3aa: CASSIAASGYNEQFF
v_gene: TRBV29-1; abundance: few; j_gene: TRBJ1-5; d_gene: -; CDR3nt: TGCAGCGCCGGGGGGGTGGACAGTAATCAGCCCCAGCATTTT; CDR3aa: CSAGGVDSNQPQHF
v_gene: TRBV5-4; abundance: -; j_gene: TRBJ1-3; d_gene: -; CDR3nt: TGTGCCAGCAGCTCCGCCGGGACCGCTGGAAACACCATATATTTT; CDR3aa: CASSSAGTAGNTIYF
v_gene: TRBV2; abundance: -; j_gene: TRBJ1-1; d_gene: TRBD1; CDR3nt: TGTGCCAGCAGGCCGACAGGGTATGGGACTGAAGCTTTCTTT; CDR3aa: CASRPTGYGTEAFF
v_gene: TRBV27; abundance: few; j_gene: TRBJ1-2; d_gene: -; CDR3nt: TGTGCCAGCAAAAAAGGGACCGAACGTTTTCGTGGCTACACCTTC; CDR3aa: CASKKGTERFRGYTF
v_gene: TRBV5-6; abundance: few; j_gene: TRBJ2-7; d_gene: TRBD2; CDR3nt: TGTGCCAGCAGCTTGGGGCAGGGTAGCGGGGACTCCTACGAGCAGTACTTC; CDR3aa: CASSLGQGSGDSYEQYF
v_gene: TRBV29-1; abundance: -; j_gene: TRBJ2-2; d_gene: -; CDR3nt: TGCAGCTACAGACAGGTTAACACCGGGGAGCTGTTTTTT; CDR3aa: CSYRQVNTGELFF
v_gene: TRBV19; abundance: -; j_gene: TRBJ1-1; d_gene: -; CDR3nt: TGTGCCAGTAGTCCGGGATTGAACACTGAAGCTTTCTTT; CDR3aa: CASSPGLNTEAFF
v_gene: TRBV15; abundance: few; j_gene: TRBJ2-1; d_gene: -; CDR3nt: TGTGCCACCAGCAGAGGTTCTCGGGGGGCGGCCAACGCGCTAAACAATGAGCAGTTCTTC; CDR3aa: CATSRGSRGAANALNNEQFF
v_gene: TRBV7-9; abundance: -; j_gene: TRBJ2-1; d_gene: -; CDR3nt: TGTGCCAGCCATTGGAGCAGTTCCTACAATGAGCAGTTCTTC; CDR3aa: CASHWSSSYNEQFF
v_gene: TRBV5-4; abundance: -; j_gene: TRBJ2-1; d_gene: TRBD2; CDR3nt: TGTGCCAGCAGCTTGCAACTAGCGGGTCACAATGAGCAGTTCTTC; CDR3aa: CASSLQLAGHNEQFF
v_gene: TRBV7-9; abundance: few; j_gene: TRBJ2-4; d_gene: -; CDR3nt: TGTGCCAGCAGCTTTTCTCCCCAACGTTACGCCACTGGCATTCAGTACTTC; CDR3aa: CASSFSPQRYATGIQYF
v_gene: TRBV7-2; abundance: -; j_gene: TRBJ2-7; d_gene: -; CDR3nt: TGTGCCAGCAGCTTCGGACATGGGGGAACCTACGAGCAGTACTTC; CDR3aa: CASSFGHGGTYEQYF
v_gene: TRBV7-2; abundance: few; j_gene: TRBJ2-7; d_gene: TRBD2; CDR3nt: TGTGCCAGCAGCATGTCCCTCGGGGGGTACGAGCAGTACTTC; CDR3aa: CASSMSLGGYEQYF
v_gene: TRBV4-2; abundance: -; j_gene: TRBJ1-2; d_gene: -; CDR3nt: TGTGCCAGCAGCCAAGAGGAGGGACCGGGTAACTATGGCTACACCTTC; CDR3aa: CASSQEEGPGNYGYTF
v_gene: TRBV29-1; abundance: -; j_gene: TRBJ1-2; d_gene: -; CDR3nt: TGCAGCGTGGTACAGAGACAGTATGGCTACACCTTC; CDR3aa: CSVVQRQYGYTF
v_gene: TRBV2; abundance: -; j_gene: TRBJ2-1; d_gene: -; CDR3nt: TGTGCCAGCATGTCGGGGCTAGCAGGCGAGCAGTTCTTC; CDR3aa: CASMSGLAGEQFF
v_gene: TRBV19; abundance: -; j_gene: TRBJ2-1; d_gene: TRBD1; CDR3nt: TGTGCCAGTAGTTACCGGACAGGGGCAGGCCGATCCTACAATGAGCAGTTCTTC; CDR3aa: CASSYRTGAGRSYNEQFF
v_gene: TRBV7-6; abundance: -; j_gene: TRBJ1-2; d_gene: -; CDR3nt: TGTGCCAGCAGCAATACAGGGAATGGCTACACCTTC; CDR3aa: CASSNTGNGYTF
v_gene: TRBV7-2; abundance: few; j_gene: TRBJ2-1; d_gene: -; CDR3nt: TGTGCGGGGAGCTCCTACAATGAGCAGTTCTTC; CDR3aa: CAGSSYNEQFF
v_gene: TRBV6-5; abundance: few; j_gene: TRBJ1-2; d_gene: TRBD1; CDR3nt: TGTGCCAGCACCCTCGAGGGACAGATCTATGGCTACACCTTC; CDR3aa: CASTLEGQIYGYTF
v_gene: TRBV28; abundance: -; j_gene: TRBJ2-5; d_gene: -; CDR3nt: TGTGCCAGCAGTCTGGGGGGGGCATACCAAGAGACCCAGTACTTC; CDR3aa: CASSLGGAYQETQYF
v_gene: TRBV19; abundance: few; j_gene: TRBJ1-1; d_gene: -; CDR3nt: TGTGCCAGTATGGAAGGGCCGCGCACTGAAGCTTTCTTT; CDR3aa: CASMEGPRTEAFF
v_gene: TRBV18; abundance: -; j_gene: TRBJ1-5; d_gene: -; CDR3nt: TGTGCCAGCTCACCAGGAGATAGCAATCAGCCCCAGCATTTT; CDR3aa: CASSPGDSNQPQHF
v_gene: TRBV1; abundance: -; j_gene: TRBJ2-7; d_gene: -; CDR3nt: TGCACCAGCAACCCCTCGGGTGAGGAAACCTCCTACGAGCAGTACTTC; CDR3aa: CTSNPSGEETSYEQYF
v_gene: TRBV9; abundance: -; j_gene: TRBJ2-3; d_gene: -; CDR3nt: TGTGCCAGCAGCGTAGCGGGCAGCACAGATACGCAGTATTTT; CDR3aa: CASSVAGSTDTQYF
v_gene: TRBV7-9; abundance: -; j_gene: TRBJ2-7; d_gene: -; CDR3nt: TGTGCCAGCAGCTACCGGGACCGAGTCTACGAGCAGTACTTC; CDR3aa: CASSYRDRVYEQYF
v_gene: TRBV5-6; abundance: -; j_gene: TRBJ1-1; d_gene: -; CDR3nt: TGTGCCAGCAGCCCACCCATACAGGGACCGAACACTGAAGCTTTCTTT; CDR3aa: CASSPPIQGPNTEAFF
v_gene: TRBV6-1; abundance: -; j_gene: TRBJ1-2; d_gene: TRBD1; CDR3nt: TGTGCCAGCAGTCCCCGACAGGGCTCCTCCTATGGCTACACCTTC; CDR3aa: CASSPRQGSSYGYTF
v_gene: TRBV7-8; abundance: -; j_gene: TRBJ2-4; d_gene: TRBD1; CDR3nt: TGTGCCAGCAGCTTAGGGCGGCAGGGGGCGGGTACTGGTCTGGACTTC; CDR3aa: CASSLGRQGAGTGLDF
v_gene: TRBV7-2; abundance: few; j_gene: TRBJ2-1; d_gene: TRBD1; CDR3nt: TGTGCCAGCAGCCCGAGCCGGGACAGGGACGTCAATGAGCAGTTCTTC; CDR3aa: CASSPSRDRDVNEQFF
v_gene: TRBV9; abundance: few; j_gene: TRBJ2-5; d_gene: -; CDR3nt: TGTGCCAGCAGCGTATATGCTCAAGAGACCCAGTACTTC; CDR3aa: CASSVYAQETQYF
v_gene: TRBV27; abundance: -; j_gene: TRBJ2-3; d_gene: -; CDR3nt: TGTGCCAGCAGTTTAGGAGATACGCAGTATTTT; CDR3aa: CASSLGDTQYF
v_gene: TRBV9; abundance: few; j_gene: TRBJ1-6; d_gene: -; CDR3nt: TGTGCCAGCAGCGTAGGGCAGCAGAATTCACCCCTCCACTTT; CDR3aa: CASSVGQQNSPLHF
v_gene: TRBV7-2; abundance: -; j_gene: TRBJ1-1; d_gene: -; CDR3nt: TGTGCCAGCAGCTCCCACAGGGTGAACACTGAAGCTTTCTTT; CDR3aa: CASSSHRVNTEAFF
v_gene: TRBV7-6; abundance: few; j_gene: TRBJ1-1; d_gene: -; CDR3nt: TGTGCCAGCAGCATAGGTCAACCAGGGAACACTGAAGCTTTCTTT; CDR3aa: CASSIGQPGNTEAFF
v_gene: TRBV5-4; abundance: few; j_gene: TRBJ1-2; d_gene: -; CDR3nt: TGTGCCAGCAGCCGACAGCTAAACTATGGCTACACCTTC; CDR3aa: CASSRQLNYGYTF